Listed below are T cell receptor beta chains from one sample, sequenced in a study of T cell responses to AZD1222 COVID-19 vaccine. TCRdb keeps only in-frame clones here, not all; method: immunoSEQ multiplex PCR. This sample has around 77,000 clones, with roughly 85% found just once. The specimen comprised peripheral blood, sampled on day 0 of AZD1222 vaccination. These receptors originate from an adult in good health. Both conserved end residues are part of each CDR3. The order of the fields is D gene, V gene, J gene, clone size, CDR3 DNA, CDR3 protein. The D gene is left open where the match is weak. For some rows the clone size is stated as once, few or many, or as a class when expanded; others skip it.

d_call: -; v_call: TRBV11-2; j_call: TRBJ1-2; clone_size: -; cdr3_nt: TGTGCCAGCAGCTTACTTGCTAGCGGCTACACCTTC; cdr3_aa: CASSLLASGYTF
d_call: -; v_call: TRBV3-1/TRBV3-2; j_call: TRBJ2-1; clone_size: few; cdr3_nt: TGTGCCAGCAGCCAAGGACTAGAGTACAATGAGCAGTTCTTC; cdr3_aa: CASSQGLEYNEQFF
d_call: TRBD2; v_call: TRBV5-6; j_call: TRBJ2-1; clone_size: -; cdr3_nt: TGTGCCAGCAGCCAGGCTCGGACTAGCGGCTACAATGAGCAGTTCTTC; cdr3_aa: CASSQARTSGYNEQFF
d_call: TRBD1; v_call: TRBV7-2; j_call: TRBJ1-2; clone_size: -; cdr3_nt: TGTGCCAGCAGCTCCCCGGGACAGGGGGTAACTTATGGCTACACCTTC; cdr3_aa: CASSSPGQGVTYGYTF
d_call: TRBD1; v_call: TRBV5-4; j_call: TRBJ1-1; clone_size: -; cdr3_nt: TGTGCCAGCAGCTTGTTGGGCAGGGGGTTGAACACTGAAGCTTTCTTT; cdr3_aa: CASSLLGRGLNTEAFF
d_call: TRBD2; v_call: TRBV24-1; j_call: TRBJ2-1; clone_size: -; cdr3_nt: TGTGCCACCAGTCGGGAGGGAACTAGCGGGAGGTACAATGAGCAGTTCTTC; cdr3_aa: CATSREGTSGRYNEQFF
d_call: -; v_call: TRBV19; j_call: TRBJ2-3; clone_size: -; cdr3_nt: TGTGCCAGTAGTCCCCGGGGAGGCACAGATACGCAGTATTTT; cdr3_aa: CASSPRGGTDTQYF
d_call: TRBD1; v_call: TRBV6-6; j_call: TRBJ1-5; clone_size: -; cdr3_nt: TGTGCCAGCAGCAGCGGGACAGGAGTTCAGCCCCAGCATTTT; cdr3_aa: CASSSGTGVQPQHF
d_call: -; v_call: TRBV6-5; j_call: TRBJ1-1; clone_size: -; cdr3_nt: TGTGCCAGCAATCGGGACGGTGAAGCTTTCTTT; cdr3_aa: CASNRDGEAFF
d_call: TRBD1; v_call: TRBV7-2; j_call: TRBJ1-5; clone_size: once; cdr3_nt: TGTGCCAGCAGCCCACGACAGGGCGGCAATCAGCCCCAGCATTTT; cdr3_aa: CASSPRQGGNQPQHF
d_call: -; v_call: TRBV20-1; j_call: TRBJ1-5; clone_size: -; cdr3_nt: TGCAGTGCTAGTGGACCCGTTGGCAATCAGCCCCAGCATTTT; cdr3_aa: CSASGPVGNQPQHF
d_call: -; v_call: TRBV5-1; j_call: TRBJ2-1; clone_size: -; cdr3_nt: TGCGCCAGCAGCTTGGCCCAGGGGAAGGGGAATGAGCAGTTCTTC; cdr3_aa: CASSLAQGKGNEQFF
d_call: -; v_call: TRBV30; j_call: TRBJ2-7; clone_size: once; cdr3_nt: TGTGCCTGGAGCGCCTTTTACCTGACTGATACCTACGAGCAGTACTTC; cdr3_aa: CAWSAFYLTDTYEQYF
d_call: TRBD1; v_call: TRBV19; j_call: TRBJ1-2; clone_size: few; cdr3_nt: TGTGCCAGTATAAGGACAGGGGAAGGCTATGGCTACACCTTC; cdr3_aa: CASIRTGEGYGYTF
d_call: TRBD1; v_call: TRBV29-1; j_call: TRBJ2-3; clone_size: -; cdr3_nt: TGCAGCGTTACAACAGGGGGTGGAGGTACGCAGTATTTT; cdr3_aa: CSVTTGGGGTQYF
d_call: -; v_call: TRBV28; j_call: TRBJ1-1; clone_size: -; cdr3_nt: TGTGCCAGCAGTTCTGGTTTCGGGGGCGCGCGGAACACTGAAGCTTTCTTT; cdr3_aa: CASSSGFGGARNTEAFF
d_call: -; v_call: TRBV7-3; j_call: TRBJ1-1; clone_size: -; cdr3_nt: TGTGCCAGCATCCGGGAACCAGGCACTGAAGCTTTCTTT; cdr3_aa: CASIREPGTEAFF
d_call: TRBD1; v_call: TRBV16; j_call: TRBJ1-1; clone_size: -; cdr3_nt: TGTGCCAGCAGCGACAGGGGGAACACTGAAGCTTTCTTT; cdr3_aa: CASSDRGNTEAFF
d_call: -; v_call: TRBV7-9; j_call: TRBJ1-5; clone_size: -; cdr3_nt: TGTGCCAGCAGCTTAGGAAGTGGTGATAGCAATCAGCCCCAGCATTTT; cdr3_aa: CASSLGSGDSNQPQHF
d_call: -; v_call: TRBV28; j_call: TRBJ2-5; clone_size: -; cdr3_nt: TGTGCCAGCAGAGAAGGGGAGGAGACCCAGTACTTC; cdr3_aa: CASREGEETQYF
d_call: -; v_call: TRBV27; j_call: TRBJ1-5; clone_size: -; cdr3_nt: TGTGCCAGCAGTCCGGGACCGTCTGGTCAGCCCCAGCATTTT; cdr3_aa: CASSPGPSGQPQHF
d_call: TRBD2; v_call: TRBV19; j_call: TRBJ2-5; clone_size: once; cdr3_nt: TGTGCCAGTAGTACCCTCAGTAGTATAGCGCTAGCGGGAGGGCAAGAGACCCAGTACTTC; cdr3_aa: CASSTLSSIALAGGQETQYF
d_call: -; v_call: TRBV27; j_call: TRBJ1-1; clone_size: -; cdr3_nt: TGTGCCAGCAGTTTACTCGACAGGAGACGCACTGAAGCTTTCTTT; cdr3_aa: CASSLLDRRRTEAFF
d_call: -; v_call: TRBV6-1; j_call: TRBJ1-2; clone_size: -; cdr3_nt: TGTGCCAGCAGTGAATTGGCTGTAGGGGCCGATGGCTACACCTTC; cdr3_aa: CASSELAVGADGYTF
d_call: -; v_call: TRBV10-1; j_call: TRBJ2-6; clone_size: few; cdr3_nt: TGCGCCAGCAGTCTCCAGGGGAATTCTGGGGCCAACGTCCTGACTTTC; cdr3_aa: CASSLQGNSGANVLTF
d_call: -; v_call: TRBV12-5; j_call: TRBJ1-1; clone_size: -; cdr3_nt: TGTGCTAGTGGTTTGGACCCGTCGGTTGGTGAAGCTTTCTTT; cdr3_aa: CASGLDPSVGEAFF
d_call: TRBD1; v_call: TRBV10-3; j_call: TRBJ2-2; clone_size: -; cdr3_nt: TGTGCCATCCGACTTGGACAGGGTAGGAGCGTGGCCGGGGAGCTGTTTTTT; cdr3_aa: CAIRLGQGRSVAGELFF
d_call: -; v_call: TRBV29-1; j_call: TRBJ2-7; clone_size: -; cdr3_nt: TGCAGCGCAACGGTACTGCCTGACGAGCAGTACTTC; cdr3_aa: CSATVLPDEQYF
d_call: -; v_call: TRBV18; j_call: TRBJ1-6; clone_size: -; cdr3_nt: TGTGCCAGCTCACCCCGGGGAGCCAATTCACCCCTCCACTTT; cdr3_aa: CASSPRGANSPLHF
d_call: TRBD2; v_call: TRBV19; j_call: TRBJ2-7; clone_size: -; cdr3_nt: TGTGCCAGTAGTCCGGGGGGGGCCAACGAGCAGTACTTC; cdr3_aa: CASSPGGANEQYF
d_call: TRBD2; v_call: TRBV13; j_call: TRBJ2-5; clone_size: -; cdr3_nt: TGTGCCAGCAGCTCCCGGACTAGCGGCCAAGAGACCCAGTACTTC; cdr3_aa: CASSSRTSGQETQYF
d_call: TRBD1; v_call: TRBV28; j_call: TRBJ2-1; clone_size: -; cdr3_nt: TGTGCCAGCAGTTTAACCCTACCGGGACAGGGGGTCTACAATGAGCAGTTCTTC; cdr3_aa: CASSLTLPGQGVYNEQFF
d_call: TRBD1; v_call: TRBV30; j_call: TRBJ1-4; clone_size: -; cdr3_nt: TGTGCCTGGAGTGGACGACGGACAGGATCCCTTGCAACTAATGAAAAACTGTTTTTT; cdr3_aa: CAWSGRRTGSLATNEKLFF
d_call: -; v_call: TRBV28; j_call: TRBJ1-6; clone_size: -; cdr3_nt: TGTGCCAGCAGTTTGATAGGGGGTTCACCCCTCCACTTT; cdr3_aa: CASSLIGGSPLHF
d_call: -; v_call: TRBV11-3; j_call: TRBJ1-1; clone_size: -; cdr3_nt: TGTGCCAGCAGCTTAGATGGGGAGAACACTGAAGCTTTCTTT; cdr3_aa: CASSLDGENTEAFF
d_call: -; v_call: TRBV7-2; j_call: TRBJ1-2; clone_size: -; cdr3_nt: TGTGCCAGCAGCTTATGGGGCGAGGGAAGCTATGGCTACACCTTC; cdr3_aa: CASSLWGEGSYGYTF
d_call: -; v_call: TRBV2; j_call: TRBJ2-7; clone_size: -; cdr3_nt: TGTGCCAGCAGTGAAGCGGGCAGGGGATTATACGAGCAGTACTTC; cdr3_aa: CASSEAGRGLYEQYF